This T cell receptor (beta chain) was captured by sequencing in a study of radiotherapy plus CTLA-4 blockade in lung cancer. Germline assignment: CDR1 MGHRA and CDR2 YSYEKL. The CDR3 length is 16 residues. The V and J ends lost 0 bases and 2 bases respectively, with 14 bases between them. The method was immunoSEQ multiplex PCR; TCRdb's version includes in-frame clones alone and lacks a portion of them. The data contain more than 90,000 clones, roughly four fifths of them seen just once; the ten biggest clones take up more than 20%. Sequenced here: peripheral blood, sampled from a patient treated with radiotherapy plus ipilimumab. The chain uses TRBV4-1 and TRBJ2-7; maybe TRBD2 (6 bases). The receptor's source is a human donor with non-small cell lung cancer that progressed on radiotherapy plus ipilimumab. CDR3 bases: TGCGCCAGCAGCCAAGATCGGGGGACTGGGACCTACGAGCAGTACTTC. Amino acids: CASSQDRGTGTYEQYF.